A single sample is the source of the 20 T cell receptor beta chains below, sequenced in a study of multiple sclerosis patients with progressive multifocal leukoencephalopathy. Some clones are missing from TCRdb's copy, which holds only in-frame ones; the method was immunoSEQ multiplex PCR. Counted here are more than 25,000 clones, around nine tenths occurring once; the ten biggest clones make up approximately 1%. The time point is: before natalizumab initiation. Sequencing used PBMCs. The receptor source for this set is a human donor with multiple sclerosis.

This chain uses TRBV4-2 with TRBJ2-2; weak D call: TRBD2 (5 bases). CDR3 length equals 16 residues. From germline, CDR1 is LGHNA and CDR2 YNFKEQ. Trimming removed 2 bases from V and 4 bases from J, with 14 bases in between. The CDR3 loop is CASSQSLGEGTGELFF. CDR3 DNA: TGTGCCAGCAGCCAATCTTTAGGAGAGGGCACCGGGGAGCTGTTTTTT.

The genes are TRBV19 and TRBJ1-2; D possibly corresponds to TRBD1 (6 bases). The germline gives CDR1 LNHDA, CDR2 SQIVND (reference sequence). Trimming stripped 8 bases from V and 7 bases from J, with 14 bases between. This CDR3 is built from 12 residues. CDR3 bases: TGTGCCAGTTATGGGGGGGCTGGTGGCTACACCTTC. This codes for CASYGGAGGYTF.

The chain is built from TRBV28 and TRBJ2-7, with 10 nucleotides matching TRBD1. The CDR3 contains 15 residues. Germline-derived CDR1 and CDR2 are MDHEN and SYDVKM. Germline trimming cut 5 bases from V and 5 bases from J; bases unmatched to any gene: 9. CDR3 nucleotides: TGTGCCAGCAGTCTAACGGACAGGGGGATCAACGAGCAGTACTTC. Its translation is CASSLTDRGINEQYF.

The CDR3 spells CATGTSGGTYEQYF. The CDR3 DNA follows: TGTGCCACCGGGACTAGCGGGGGGACCTACGAGCAGTACTTC. The genes are TRBV6-5 and TRBJ2-7; TRBD2 aligns across 15 bases. Trimming took 10 bases from V and 2 from J; bases not matched to a gene: 3. This CDR3 is built from 14 residues. Germline V gives CDR1 MNHEY, CDR2 SVGAGI.

This clone was detected only a few times. This chain links TRBV10-3 with TRBJ1-1; tentatively, D is TRBD1 (5 bases). The CDR3 runs to 13 residues. Trimming removed 7 bases at V and 1 base at J, with 10 bases between. CDR1 ENHRY and CDR2 SYGVKD come from the germline V gene. The CDR3: CAIMGQPNTEAFF. CDR3 DNA sequence: TGTGCCATCATGGGGCAACCGAACACTGAAGCTTTCTTT.

This clone was observed once. This sequence joins TRBV2 and TRBJ1-3, with D hard to call. CDR3 length: 16 residues. From germline, CDR1 is SNHLY and CDR2 FYNNEI. Trimming removed 3 bases at V and 0 bases at J, with 12 bases between. In nucleotides, the CDR3 is TGTGCCAGCAGTGACCCCAGGCAGTACTCTGGAAACACCATATATTTT. Translation: CASSDPRQYSGNTIYF.

This clone is a singleton in its sample. The chain recombines TRBV4-2 with TRBJ2-7, with D possibly matching TRBD2 (5 bases). There are 15 residues in the CDR3. Between the trimmed V and J ends, which lost 0 bases and 6 bases, there was a span of 15 bases. Germline CDR1 LGHNA, CDR2 YNFKEQ. CDR3 nucleotides: TGTGCCAGCAGCCAAGATCGGCTAGCTCTCGGCGAGCAGTACTTC. Its translation is CASSQDRLALGEQYF.

The CDR3 region is CASSVEDRVFGSGYTF. For the CDR3, the DNA is TGTGCCAGCAGCGTAGAGGACAGGGTATTCGGTAGTGGCTACACCTTC. This chain uses TRBV9 with TRBJ1-2; 8 positions agree with TRBD1. With V trimmed by 0 bases and J by 7 bases, 11 bases remained unmatched. This CDR3 spans 16 amino acids. Germline V CDR1 and CDR2: SGDLS, YYNGEE.

The chain recombines TRBV13 with TRBJ2-7, with D unresolved. This CDR3 region has 13 residues. V dropped 2 bases and J dropped 7 bases, with 12 bases sitting between them. Germline V gene data show CDR1 as PRHDT and CDR2 as FYEKMQ (reference sequence). CDR3 sequence: CASSLSEMGEQYF. CDR3 nucleotide sequence: TGTGCCAGCAGCTTATCCGAGATGGGAGAGCAGTACTTC.

In nucleotides, the CDR3 is TGTGCCAGCAGCCCGACAGGGGGCTCCTACGAGCAGTACTTC. This gives the protein CASSPTGGSYEQYF. This chain links TRBV11-3 with TRBJ2-7, with TRBD1 identical over 9 bases. The CDR3 has 14 amino acids. The germline gives CDR1 SGHNT, CDR2 YENEEA. The V and J ends lost 5 bases and 0 bases, in that order; junction bases with no gene match: 2.

The rearrangement joins TRBV2 to TRBJ2-5, with D possibly TRBD1 on 6 matching bases. Germline V gives CDR1 SNHLY, CDR2 FYNNEI. V dropped 6 bases and J dropped 0 bases, with 8 bases sitting between them. The CDR3 is made up of 13 amino acids. CDR3 DNA: TGTGCCAGCAGCGGGGACAACCAAGAGACCCAGTACTTC. Its protein is CASSGDNQETQYF.

The J gene is TRBJ2-7, the V gene TRBV4-3, with D perhaps matching TRBD1 (5 bases). Trimming took 0 bases from V and 2 from J, leaving 11 bases between them. The CDR3 loop spans 15 amino acids. From germline, CDR1 is LGHNA and CDR2 YSLEER. As DNA, the CDR3 is TGCGCCAGCAGCCAAGAGGCCCAGGGAACCTACGAGCAGTACTTC. This encodes CASSQEAQGTYEQYF.

In this sample, this clone turned up a few times. The chain employs TRBV4-1 and TRBJ2-3; 13 bases line up with TRBD2. Germline lookup yields CDR1 MGHRA and CDR2 YSYEKL. CDR3 size: 16 residues. V shed 4 bases and J 4 bases; nucleotides not matched to a gene: 5. Here the CDR3 reads CASSLRLAGGPDTQYF. The CDR3 nucleotides are TGCGCCAGCAGCCTCCGACTAGCGGGGGGCCCAGATACGCAGTATTTT.

The chain recombines TRBV19 with TRBJ1-1; 10 positions agree with TRBD1. CDR3 length equals 15 residues. Germline trimming cut 8 bases from V and 6 bases from J; bases unmatched to any gene: 12. Germline V CDR1 and CDR2: LNHDA, SQIVND (reference sequence). The CDR3 DNA reads TGTGCCAGTTCACGGGGACAGGGGATAAGGGCTGAAGCTTTCTTT. The encoded protein is CASSRGQGIRAEAFF.

V is TRBV30 and J is TRBJ1-1; 8 bases are shared with TRBD1. The CDR3 is 15 amino acids. The V and J ends lost 2 bases and 2 bases, in that order; junction bases with no gene match: 7. From germline, CDR1 is GTSNPN and CDR2 SVGIG (reference sequence). The CDR3 coding sequence is TGTGCCTGGAGTCTACAGGGGGGACCAAACACTGAAGCTTTCTTT. This gives the protein CAWSLQGGPNTEAFF.

The chain has TRBV15 and TRBJ1-1; D is ambiguous. The V gene lost 1 base and the J gene lost 4 bases, with 4 bases spanning the gap. The CDR3 loop spans 12 amino acids. Germline-derived CDR1 and CDR2 are LNHNV and YYDKDF (reference sequence). In nucleotides, the CDR3 is TGTGCCACCAGCAGAGGGGGCACTGAAGCTTTCTTT. Translation gives CATSRGGTEAFF. The whole variable domain, remainder taken from reference TRBV15 and TRBJ1-1, is DAMVIQNPRYQVTQFGKPVTLSCSQTLNHNVMYWYQQKSSQAPKLLFHYYDKDFNNEADTPDNFQSRRPNTSFCFLDIRSPGLGDTAMYLCATSRGGTEAFFGQGTRLTVV.

This clone turned up a few times. This rearrangement joins TRBV6-1 to TRBJ2-1, with D perhaps being TRBD1 or TRBD2 (5 bases each). The CDR3 is made up of 15 amino acids. V was cut by 3 bases and J by 5 bases, with 14 bases left in between. CDR1 is MNHNS and CDR2 is SASEGT in the germline V gene. The CDR3 region is CASSDFGGRDNEQFF. CDR3 DNA: TGTGCCAGCAGTGACTTTGGGGGAAGAGACAATGAGCAGTTCTTC.

The J gene is TRBJ1-1, the V gene TRBV4-1; TRBD1 matches at 12 bases. V lost 4 bases, J lost 5 bases, and 11 bases stayed unmatched. The germline V gene has CDR1 MGHRA and CDR2 YSYEKL. This CDR3 comprises 17 residues. In nucleotides, the CDR3 is TGCGCCAGCAGCCGAATTGGGGACAGGGGGCGCGAAACTGAAGCTTTCTTT. This gives the protein CASSRIGDRGRETEAFF.

This chain joins TRBV4-1 and TRBJ2-3; D tentatively reads TRBD1 or TRBD2 (7 bases each). Trimming stripped 8 bases from V and 5 bases from J, with 17 bases between. The CDR3 is made up of 14 amino acids. CDR1 is MGHRA, CDR2 YSYEKL, per germline. DNA of the CDR3: TGCGCCAGCGGCTCAGGGGGGGAGGTAGATACGCAGTATTTT. Protein sequence: CASGSGGEVDTQYF.

This chain links TRBV9 with TRBJ1-2; D unresolved. The CDR3 runs 14 residues. Looked up from germline, CDR1 is SGDLS and CDR2 is YYNGEE. Between the trimmed V and J ends, which lost 6 bases and 6 bases, there was a span of 18 bases. CDR3 bases: TGTGCCAGCACCGGAGGCCAGTCTATTGATGGCTACACCTTC. Its protein product is CASTGGQSIDGYTF.